This T cell receptor beta chain was captured by sequencing in a study of cytomegalovirus exposure and HLA in healthy donors. Use of 60 Vbeta and 13 Jbeta primers characterized the PCR. Assay: immunoSEQ multiplex PCR; the TCRdb copy retains only in-frame clones and omits some. The sample has some 150,000 clones, roughly 80% seen once. Details on this clone: Its antigen remains unknown.

Study observations and caveats: Certain sequence variants were highly shared and formed a cluster, and this cluster was likely a sequencing artifact.

CDR1 is SGDLS, CDR2 YYNGEE, per germline. Germline trimming cut 2 bases from V and 7 bases from J; bases unmatched to any gene: 4. The length of the CDR3 is 14 residues. The rearrangement uses TRBV9 and TRBJ1-2, with TRBD1 identical over 11 bases. This TCR derives from a woman in her 30s in good health and CMV-seropositive. The sequenced sample was PBMCs. In nucleotides, the CDR3 is TGTGCCAGCAGCGTCCGGGACAGGGGGTTTGGCTACACCTTC. Its protein product is CASSVRDRGFGYTF.